This TCR beta chain comes out of a study of T-cell reconstitution after alpha-beta-depleted transplantation in children. Unique molecular identifiers were built into the TCRbeta library. Via MiXCR, TCRdb re-called the PCR reads, giving one row per CDR3 protein. Of 200,000 to 250,000 distinct CDR3 sequences listed, 24% are singletons. A few counts support this clonotype. Its specificity is unknown. Study-level points and caveats: Once a year had passed after transplant, T-cell counts and diversity came mostly from newly produced T cells. Day-60 TCRbeta diversity that was high in some patients was derived from surviving recipient T cells and thymic progenitors. Reportedly, roughly two months post-transplant, alpha-beta T cells arose from several hundred expanded graft clones.

The CDR3 extends over 15 amino acids. The ends lost 6 bases at V and 1 base at J; junction bases unmatched: 8. The sequencing here drew on PBMCs, mostly from graft donor cells, taken 360 days after TCRalphabeta/CD19-depleted stem cell transplant. The receptor was isolated from a female patient under 10 years old who had a stem cell transplant for congenital amegakaryocytic thrombocytopenia, so the T cells may come from the graft donor. The rearrangement uses TRBV12-3 or TRBV12-4 and TRBJ2-7; 8 positions match TRBD1. In DNA, the CDR3 is TGTGCCAGCAGGGGGACAGGACCCCCTTCCTACGAGCAGTACTTC. This translates into CASRGTGPPSYEQYF.